This TCR beta chain derives from a study of immune evolution from preneoplasia to lung adenocarcinoma. Here immunoSEQ multiplex PCR was the method, and the copy in TCRdb shows in-frame clones only, minus some. Found here are over 9,500 clones, roughly 79% of them singletons; the top ten hold 3% to 5%. Resections took place in Japan or China from about 2013 to 2017. Histologic diagnosis was independently verified by two lung pathologists. This CDR3 comprises 14 residues. Germline V gene sequence: CDR1 MNHEY, CDR2 SVGAGI. With 6 bases removed from V and 3 bases from J, the gap between germline ends came to 14 bases.

The sequenced sample was FFPE minimally invasive lung adenocarcinoma tissue. This receptor was identified in a person between 60 and 80 years old with lung adenocarcinoma. The chain carries TRBV6-5 and TRBJ1-1, with D perhaps matching TRBD1 (6 bases). CDR3 sequence reads: CASSFTGYDTEAFF. CDR3 bases: TGTGCCAGCAGCTTTACAGGGTACGACACTGAAGCTTTCTTT.